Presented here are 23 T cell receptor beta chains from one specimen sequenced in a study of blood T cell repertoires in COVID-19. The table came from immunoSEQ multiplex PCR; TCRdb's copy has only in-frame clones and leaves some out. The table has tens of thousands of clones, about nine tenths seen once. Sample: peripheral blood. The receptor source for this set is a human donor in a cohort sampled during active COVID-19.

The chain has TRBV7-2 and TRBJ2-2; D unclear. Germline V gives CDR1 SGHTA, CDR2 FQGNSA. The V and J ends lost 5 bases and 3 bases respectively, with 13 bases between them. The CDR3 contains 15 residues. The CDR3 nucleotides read TGTGCCAGCAGCCTGCACGGTCGGTACACCGGGGAGCTGTTTTTT. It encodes CASSLHGRYTGELFF.

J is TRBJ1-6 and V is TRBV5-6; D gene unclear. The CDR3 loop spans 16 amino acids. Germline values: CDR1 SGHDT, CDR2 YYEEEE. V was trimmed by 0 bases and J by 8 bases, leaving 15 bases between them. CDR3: CASSLVAGNRYSPLHF. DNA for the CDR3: TGTGCCAGCAGCTTGGTCGCGGGGAATCGTTATTCACCCCTCCACTTT.

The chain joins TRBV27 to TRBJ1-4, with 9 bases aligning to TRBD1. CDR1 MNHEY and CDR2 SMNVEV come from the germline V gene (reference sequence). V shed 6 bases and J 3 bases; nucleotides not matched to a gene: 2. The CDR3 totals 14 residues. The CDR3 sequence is CASSRDRANEKLFF. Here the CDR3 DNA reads TGTGCCAGCAGCCGGGACAGGGCTAATGAAAAACTGTTTTTT.

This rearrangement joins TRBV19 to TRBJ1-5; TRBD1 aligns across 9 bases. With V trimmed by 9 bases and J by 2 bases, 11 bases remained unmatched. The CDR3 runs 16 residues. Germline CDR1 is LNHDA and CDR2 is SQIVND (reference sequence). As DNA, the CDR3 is TGTGCCAGCGGCCGAGGGGGACAGGGAGGCAATCAGCCCCAGCATTTT. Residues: CASGRGGQGGNQPQHF.

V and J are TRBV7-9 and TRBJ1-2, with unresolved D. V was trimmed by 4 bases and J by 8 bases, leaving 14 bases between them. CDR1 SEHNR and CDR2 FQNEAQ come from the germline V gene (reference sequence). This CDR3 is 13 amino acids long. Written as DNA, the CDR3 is TGTGCCAGCAGCTCCACGACCGGGAGCGGCTACACCTTC. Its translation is CASSSTTGSGYTF.

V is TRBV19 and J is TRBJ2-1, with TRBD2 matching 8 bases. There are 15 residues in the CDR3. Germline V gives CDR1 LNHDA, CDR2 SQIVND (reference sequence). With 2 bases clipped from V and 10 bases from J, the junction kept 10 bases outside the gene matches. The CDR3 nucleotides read TGTGCCAGTAGTATACGCAGCGGGAGTTTTGAAGAGCAGTTCTTC. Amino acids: CASSIRSGSFEEQFF.

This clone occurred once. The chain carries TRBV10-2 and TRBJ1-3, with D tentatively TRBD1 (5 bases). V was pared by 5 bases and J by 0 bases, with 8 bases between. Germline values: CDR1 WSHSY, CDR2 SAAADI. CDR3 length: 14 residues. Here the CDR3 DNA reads TGCGCCAGCAGTACAGGAAGCTCTGGAAACACCATATATTTT. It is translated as CASSTGSSGNTIYF.

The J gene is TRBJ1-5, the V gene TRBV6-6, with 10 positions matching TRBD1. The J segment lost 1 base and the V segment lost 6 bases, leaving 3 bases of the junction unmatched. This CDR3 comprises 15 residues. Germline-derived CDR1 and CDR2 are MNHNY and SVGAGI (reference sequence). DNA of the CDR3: TGTGCCAGCAGCCGGGACAGGGGCAGCAATCAGCCCCAGCATTTT. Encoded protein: CASSRDRGSNQPQHF.

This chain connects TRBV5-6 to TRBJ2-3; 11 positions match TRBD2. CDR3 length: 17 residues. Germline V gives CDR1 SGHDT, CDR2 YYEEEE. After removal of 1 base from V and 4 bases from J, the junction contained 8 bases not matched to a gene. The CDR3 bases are TGTGCCAGCAGCTTGTTGGGTAGCGGGGGGGCCGCAGATACGCAGTATTTT. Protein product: CASSLLGSGGAADTQYF.

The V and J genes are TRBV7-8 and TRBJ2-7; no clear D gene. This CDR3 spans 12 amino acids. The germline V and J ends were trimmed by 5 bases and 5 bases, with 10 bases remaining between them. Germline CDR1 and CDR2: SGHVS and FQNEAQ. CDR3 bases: TGTGCCAGCAGCCCCAGGAAGGACGAGCAGTACTTC. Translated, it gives CASSPRKDEQYF. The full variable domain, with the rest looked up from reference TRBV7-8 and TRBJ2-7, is GAGVSQSPRYKVAKRGQDVALRCDPISGHVSLFWYQQALGQGPEFLTYFQNEAQLDKSGLPSDRFFAERPEGSVSTLKIQRTQQEDSAVYLCASSPRKDEQYFGPGTRLTVT.

CDR3 sequence reads: CASSQDFGTSTQYF. CDR3 coding DNA: TGTGCCAGCAGCCAAGATTTTGGGACTAGCACGCAGTATTTT. This rearrangement joins TRBV14 to TRBJ2-3; 9 positions agree with TRBD2. Germline V lookup: CDR1 SGHDN, CDR2 FVKESK. V shed 0 bases and J 9 bases; nucleotides not matched to a gene: 4. The CDR3 runs 14 residues.

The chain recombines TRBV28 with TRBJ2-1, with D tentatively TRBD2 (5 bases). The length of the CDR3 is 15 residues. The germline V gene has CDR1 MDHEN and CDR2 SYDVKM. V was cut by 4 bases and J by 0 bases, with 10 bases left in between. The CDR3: CASSSLGSSYNEQFF. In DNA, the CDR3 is TGTGCCAGCAGTTCCTTGGGGAGCTCCTACAATGAGCAGTTCTTC.

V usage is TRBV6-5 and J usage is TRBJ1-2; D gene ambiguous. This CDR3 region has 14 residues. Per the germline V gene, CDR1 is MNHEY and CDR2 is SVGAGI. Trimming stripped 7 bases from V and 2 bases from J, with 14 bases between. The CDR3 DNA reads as TGTGCCAGCACCCCGGGTGTTTTAAACTATGGCTACACCTTC. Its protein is CASTPGVLNYGYTF.

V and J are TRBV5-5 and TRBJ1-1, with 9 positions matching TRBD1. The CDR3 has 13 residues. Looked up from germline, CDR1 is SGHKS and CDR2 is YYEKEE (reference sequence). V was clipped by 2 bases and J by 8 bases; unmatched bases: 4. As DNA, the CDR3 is TGTGCCAGCAGCTTCCCCGACAGGGGGGAAGCTTTCTTT. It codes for CASSFPDRGEAFF.

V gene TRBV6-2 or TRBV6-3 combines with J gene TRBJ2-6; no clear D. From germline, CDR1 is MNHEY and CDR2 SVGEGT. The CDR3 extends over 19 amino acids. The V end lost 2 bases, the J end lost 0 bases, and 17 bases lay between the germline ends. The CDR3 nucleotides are TGTGCCAGCAGTTACAACCCACAGCTGTTTCCCTCTGGGGCCAACGTCCTGACTTTC. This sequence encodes CASSYNPQLFPSGANVLTF.

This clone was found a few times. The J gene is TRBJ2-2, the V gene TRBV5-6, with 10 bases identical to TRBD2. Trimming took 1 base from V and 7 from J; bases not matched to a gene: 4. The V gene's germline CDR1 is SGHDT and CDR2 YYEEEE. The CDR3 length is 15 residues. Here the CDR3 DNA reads TGTGCCAGCAGCTTGAGCGGGGGGGCCTTCGGGGAGCTGTTTTTT. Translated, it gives CASSLSGGAFGELFF.

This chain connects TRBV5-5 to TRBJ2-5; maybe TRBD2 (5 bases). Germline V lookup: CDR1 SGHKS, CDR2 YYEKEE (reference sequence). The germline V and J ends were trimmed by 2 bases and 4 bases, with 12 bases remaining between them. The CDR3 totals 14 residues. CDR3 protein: CASSFSRRPETQYF. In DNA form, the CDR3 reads TGTGCCAGCAGCTTTAGCAGGAGGCCAGAGACCCAGTACTTC.

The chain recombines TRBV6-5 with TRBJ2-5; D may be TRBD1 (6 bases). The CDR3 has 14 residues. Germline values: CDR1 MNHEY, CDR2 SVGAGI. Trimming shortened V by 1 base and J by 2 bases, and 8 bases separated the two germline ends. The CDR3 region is CASSYYGTQETQYF. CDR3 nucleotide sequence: TGTGCCAGCAGTTACTACGGGACACAAGAGACCCAGTACTTC.

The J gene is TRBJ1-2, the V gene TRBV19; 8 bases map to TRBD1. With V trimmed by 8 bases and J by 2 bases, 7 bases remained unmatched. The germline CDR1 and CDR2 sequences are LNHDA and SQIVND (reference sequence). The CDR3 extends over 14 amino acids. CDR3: CASSWTGPNYGYTF. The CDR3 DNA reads TGTGCCAGTTCCTGGACAGGGCCGAACTATGGCTACACCTTC.

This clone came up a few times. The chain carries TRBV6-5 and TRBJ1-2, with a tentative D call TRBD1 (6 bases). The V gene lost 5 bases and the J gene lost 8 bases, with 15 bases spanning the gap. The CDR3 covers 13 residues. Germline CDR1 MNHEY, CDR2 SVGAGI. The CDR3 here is CASSLGARTGYTF. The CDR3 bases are TGTGCCAGCAGTCTGGGGGCTAGGACAGGCTACACCTTC.

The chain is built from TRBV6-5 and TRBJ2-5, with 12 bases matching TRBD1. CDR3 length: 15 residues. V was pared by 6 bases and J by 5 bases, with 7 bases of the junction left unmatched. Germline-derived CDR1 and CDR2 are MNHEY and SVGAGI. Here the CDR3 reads CASRGTGGLGETQYF. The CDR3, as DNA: TGTGCCAGCAGGGGGACAGGGGGCCTAGGGGAGACCCAGTACTTC.

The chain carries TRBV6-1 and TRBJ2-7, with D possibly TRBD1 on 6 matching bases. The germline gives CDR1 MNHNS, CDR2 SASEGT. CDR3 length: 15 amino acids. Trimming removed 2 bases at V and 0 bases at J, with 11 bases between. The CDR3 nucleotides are TGTGCCAGCAGTGAACCGGGGACAATCTCCTACGAGCAGTACTTC. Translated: CASSEPGTISYEQYF.

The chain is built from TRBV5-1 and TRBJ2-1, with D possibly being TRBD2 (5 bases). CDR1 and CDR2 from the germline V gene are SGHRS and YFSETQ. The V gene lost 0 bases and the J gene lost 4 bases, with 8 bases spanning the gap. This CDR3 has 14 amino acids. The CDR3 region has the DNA TGCGCCAGCAGCTTGGGAGCGGATTACAATGAGCAGTTCTTC. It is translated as CASSLGADYNEQFF.